Below are 17 T cell receptor beta chains sequenced from a single sample in a study of blood T cell repertoires in COVID-19. Only in-frame clones appear in the TCRdb table, and some are missing; sequencing was by immunoSEQ multiplex PCR. This sample has about 130,000 clones, with approximately 84% found just once. Sequenced sample: peripheral blood. These TCRs come from a woman aged 55-69 years with acute or convalescent COVID-19.

The V call is TRBV19, the J call TRBJ1-2, with D unresolved. The CDR3 length is 12 residues. Germline values: CDR1 LNHDA, CDR2 SQIVND (reference sequence). Trimming pared 5 bases from V and 4 bases from J, leaving 8 bases between. CDR3 bases: TGTGCCAGTAGTGTGGAGAGCTATGGCTACACCTTC. Protein product: CASSVESYGYTF.

The chain recombines TRBV15 with TRBJ1-1; D possibly corresponds to TRBD1 (5 bases). The CDR3 is 15 amino acids. Germline V gene data show CDR1 as LNHNV and CDR2 as YYDKDF (reference sequence). V was cut by 0 bases and J by 4 bases, with 12 bases left in between. As DNA, the CDR3 is TGTGCCACCAGCAGAGATCTAATAAGGGGCACTGAAGCTTTCTTT. Its protein product is CATSRDLIRGTEAFF.

This rearrangement joins TRBV27 to TRBJ1-5, with 7 bases aligning to TRBD1. Germline-derived CDR1 and CDR2 are MNHEY and SMNVEV (reference sequence). The CDR3 consists of 14 residues. J lost 6 bases, V lost 2 bases, and 4 bases had no gene match. The CDR3 DNA follows: TGTGCCAGCAGTTTACAACAGGGGCGTCAGCCCCAGCATTTT. This gives the protein CASSLQQGRQPQHF.

V and J are TRBV19 and TRBJ1-1; D is possibly TRBD1 (5 bases). This CDR3 is built from 17 residues. The V gene's germline CDR1 is LNHDA and CDR2 SQIVND (reference sequence). The V gene lost 3 bases and the J gene lost 5 bases, with 22 bases spanning the gap. CDR3 nucleotide sequence: TGTGCCAGTAGTATTGGCCAGGGCAGGATACTCGCGACTGAAGCTTTCTTT. This translates into CASSIGQGRILATEAFF.

This chain joins TRBV12-3 or TRBV12-4 and TRBJ1-2, with D maybe TRBD1 (5 bases). The CDR3 runs to 12 residues. V lost 3 bases and J lost 5, with 7 bases in between. The DNA for the CDR3 is TGTGCCAGCAGTTTGACAGCTTATGGCTACACCTTC. The encoded protein is CASSLTAYGYTF.

The chain has TRBV25-1 and TRBJ1-2, with no clear D. CDR3 length: 14 residues. Germline V gene sequence: CDR1 MGHDK, CDR2 SYGVNS. V was clipped by 3 bases and J by 5 bases, with 13 bases between them. CDR3 in DNA: TGTGCCAGCAGTGATAACCAGGCATTTTATGGCTACACCTTC. It codes for CASSDNQAFYGYTF.

This sequence joins TRBV3-1 (or the pseudogene TRBV3-2) and TRBJ2-3; TRBD2 matches 11 bases. This CDR3 comprises 17 residues. Germline trimming cut 4 bases from V and 4 bases from J; bases unmatched to any gene: 10. CDR1 is LGHDT, CDR2 YNNKEL, per germline (reference sequence). CDR3 bases: TGTGCCAGCAGCCCCTCATTTAGCGGGGGGGGGTCAGATACGCAGTATTTT. This sequence encodes CASSPSFSGGGSDTQYF.

The rearrangement joins TRBV19 to TRBJ1-6, with 10 bases aligning to TRBD1. This CDR3 comprises 14 residues. Germline V gene lookup returns CDR1 LNHDA and CDR2 SQIVND (reference sequence). V was pared by 3 bases and J by 13 bases, with 6 bases of the junction left unmatched. CDR3 amino acids: CASSMTGGVDPLHF. The CDR3 DNA follows: TGTGCCAGTAGTATGACAGGGGGCGTCGATCCCCTCCACTTT.

The J gene is TRBJ1-2, the V gene TRBV2; 9 bases match TRBD1. This CDR3 comprises 12 residues. Germline V gives CDR1 SNHLY, CDR2 FYNNEI. The junction had 10 bases not matched to a gene; V was cut back by 10 bases and J by 10 bases. Here the CDR3 reads CAISDRGHDYTF. The CDR3 nucleotides read TGTGCCATTTCGGACAGGGGCCACGACTACACCTTC.

The V gene is TRBV7-6, the J gene TRBJ1-3; the D is unclear. V lost 3 bases to trimming and J lost 4 bases, with 16 bases between them. The germline V gene has CDR1 SGHVS and CDR2 FNYEAQ. This CDR3 is 16 amino acids long. The CDR3 bases are TGTGCCAGCAGCTTTTACGCGAACACGGAGGGAAACACCATATATTTT. Translation gives CASSFYANTEGNTIYF.

CDR3 region: CASSRQGAKGNTIYF. The CDR3 DNA is TGTGCCAGCAGCCGACAGGGGGCGAAAGGAAACACCATATATTTT. The chain uses TRBV5-4 and TRBJ1-3; 10 positions agree with TRBD1. V lost 4 bases, J lost 4 bases, and 5 bases stayed unmatched. CDR1 SGHNT and CDR2 YYREEE come from the germline V gene (reference sequence). The CDR3 length is 15 residues.

This clone is a singleton in its sample. The germline gene is not matched at one end of the junction; a read error may be the cause. The CDR3, as DNA: TGTGCCTGGGCGAACACAGGGAACCCTGAAGCTTTCTTT. Translating gives CAWANTGNPEAFF. V is TRBV30 and J is TRBJ1-1; a weak D match, TRBD1 (6 bases). Germline V lookup: CDR1 GTSNPN, CDR2 SVGIG (reference sequence). The CDR3 runs 13 residues.

The chain is built from TRBV30 and TRBJ2-1; D possibly corresponds to TRBD2 (6 bases). V lost 5 bases, J lost 0 bases, and 20 bases lay in between. The CDR3 is 17 residues long. CDR1 and CDR2 (germline): GTSNPN, SVGIG (reference sequence). The CDR3: CAWGGGSGSSSYNEQFF. DNA for the CDR3: TGTGCCTGGGGGGGAGGTAGCGGATCGAGCTCCTACAATGAGCAGTTCTTC.

The rearrangement uses TRBV12-3 or TRBV12-4 and TRBJ2-1, with unresolved D. Trimming took off 5 bases at V and 5 bases at J, with 4 bases between the two ends. The CDR3 is 11 residues long. The CDR3 sequence: CASSLNNEQFF. CDR3 coding DNA: TGTGCCAGCAGTCTTAACAATGAGCAGTTCTTC.

This rearrangement joins TRBV13 to TRBJ2-3, with 11 bases matching TRBD2. CDR1 and CDR2 (germline): PRHDT, FYEKMQ (reference sequence). J lost 3 bases, V lost 4 bases, and 18 bases had no gene match. This CDR3 has 20 residues. CDR3 in DNA: TGTGCCAGCAGCTCAGTTTTAGCGGGGGGGCAGAGAGGTTGGACAGATACGCAGTATTTT. Its translation: CASSSVLAGGQRGWTDTQYF.

This chain uses TRBV12-3 or TRBV12-4 with TRBJ2-1; D is unresolved. Trimming removed 6 bases at V and 3 bases at J, with 9 bases between. The CDR3 covers 13 residues. The CDR3 sequence: CASSGLGYNEQFF. CDR3 sequence (DNA): TGTGCCAGCAGCGGCCTAGGCTACAATGAGCAGTTCTTC.

The J gene is TRBJ1-1, the V gene TRBV3-1 (or the pseudogene TRBV3-2), with 10 nucleotides matching TRBD1. Unmatched junction bases numbered 4, after V lost 6 bases and J lost 9 bases. This CDR3 is built from 12 residues. Germline V gene lookup returns CDR1 LGHDT and CDR2 YNNKEL (reference sequence). CDR3 nucleotide sequence: TGTGCCAGCAGGGGGACAGGGGAACAAGCTTTCTTT. This translates into CASRGTGEQAFF.